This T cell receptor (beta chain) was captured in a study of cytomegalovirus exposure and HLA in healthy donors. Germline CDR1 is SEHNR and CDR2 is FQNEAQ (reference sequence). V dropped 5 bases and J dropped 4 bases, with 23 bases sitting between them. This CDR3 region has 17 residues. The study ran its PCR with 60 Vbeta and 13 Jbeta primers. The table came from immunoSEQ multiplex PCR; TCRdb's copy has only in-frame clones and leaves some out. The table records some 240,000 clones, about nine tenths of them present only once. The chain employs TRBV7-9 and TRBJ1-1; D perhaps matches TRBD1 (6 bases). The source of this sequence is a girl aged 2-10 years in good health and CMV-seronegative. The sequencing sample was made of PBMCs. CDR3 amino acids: CASSRARGRGPGTEAFF. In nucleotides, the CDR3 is TGTGCCAGCAGCCGAGCCAGGGGCCGGGGACCAGGCACTGAAGCTTTCTTT.